This TCR beta chain was documented in a study of response to subunit inactivated influenza vaccine. MiXCR, run by TCRdb on the RT-PCR reads, gives a single entry per CDR3 protein. The sample has some 500,000 distinct CDR3 sequences; 15% to 20% are singletons. This clonotype was counted only a few times. As yet, its antigen is unknown. Study results and caveats: Few new T cells, the authors suggested, are recruited by each seasonal influenza vaccination.

The receptor comes from a man between 50 and 75 years old who received an inactivated influenza vaccine. The specimen was CD4+ T cells sorted from PBMCs, collected less than 30 months after vaccination.

The CDR3 reads CASSVDQGGKTQYF. In nucleotides, the CDR3 is TGTGCCAGCAGCGTAGATCAGGGCGGGAAGACCCAGTACTTC. The chain recombines TRBV9 with TRBJ2-5; tentatively, D is TRBD2 (6 bases). This CDR3 is built from 14 residues. Per the germline V gene, CDR1 is SGDLS and CDR2 is YYNGEE. The ends were cut back, 0 bases at V and 6 bases at J, with 12 bases in the middle.